This is a list of T cell receptor beta chains from one sample in a study of cytotoxic CD8 clonotypes in ibrutinib-treated CLL. Produced via immunoSEQ multiplex PCR; TCRdb's table is partial and in-frame only. Of approximately 200,000 clones listed, around 70% are singletons. Sequenced here: PBMCs, sampled after 24 months of ibrutinib treatment. All receptors come from a human donor with chronic lymphocytic leukemia. Both conserved end residues are part of each CDR3. A D gene is named only where the DNA matches it firmly. Rows may omit the clone size; those that give it use once, few, many or a size class.

few,TRBD1,15,TRBJ1-2,TRBV10-3,CAISESKGANYGYTF,TGTGCCATCAGTGAGTCTAAGGGGGCGAACTATGGCTACACCTTC
NA,NA,15,TRBJ1-4,TRBV7-2,CASSLAGATNEKLFF,TGTGCCAGCAGCTTAGCAGGAGCGACTAATGAAAAACTGTTTTTT
few,NA,16,TRBJ1-2,TRBV4-3,CASSQDPGRSTKGYTF,TGCGCCAGCAGCCAAGATCCTGGCAGGTCTACGAAGGGCTACACCTTC
few,NA,11,TRBJ1-2,TRBV20-1,CSASREYGYTF,TGCAGTGCTAGTAGGGAATATGGCTACACCTTC
NA,NA,15,TRBJ1-1,TRBV7-8,CASSLGRALGTEAFF,TGTGCCAGCAGCTTAGGGAGGGCTCTGGGCACTGAAGCTTTCTTT
NA,NA,20,TRBJ2-5,TRBV4-3,CASSQVEPSGEVGLGETQYF,TGCGCCAGCAGCCAAGTGGAGCCAAGTGGAGAGGTCGGCCTGGGGGAGACCCAGTACTTC
NA,TRBD1,18,TRBJ2-3,TRBV10-2,CASSEGRGTGYNRDTQYF,TGCGCCAGCAGTGAGGGGAGGGGGACAGGGTATAATCGAGATACGCAGTATTTT
NA,NA,16,TRBJ2-1,TRBV27,CASSLFPLGSGNEQFF,TGTGCCAGCAGTTTATTTCCCCTTGGGTCAGGTAATGAGCAGTTCTTC
few,NA,15,TRBJ2-5,TRBV14,CASSQYGFPQETQYF,TGTGCCAGCAGCCAATATGGATTCCCTCAAGAGACCCAGTACTTC
NA,NA,13,TRBJ1-1,TRBV7-2,CASSYNIDTEAFF,TGTGCCAGCAGCTATAATATCGACACTGAAGCTTTCTTT
NA,TRBD2,16,TRBJ2-2,TRBV11-2,CASSLVGGRHTGELFF,TGTGCCAGCAGCTTAGTGGGCGGGAGACACACCGGGGAGCTGTTTTTT
few,NA,13,TRBJ2-3,TRBV6-4,CASSNEVTDTQYF,TGTGCCAGCAGCAACGAAGTCACAGATACGCAGTATTTT
NA,TRBD2,16,TRBJ2-5,TRBV27,CASSRILAGGQETQYF,TGTGCCAGCAGCCGAATACTAGCGGGAGGGCAAGAGACCCAGTACTTC
NA,TRBD2,17,TRBJ2-5,TRBV18,CASSPARSGSIIETQYF,TGTGCCAGCTCACCAGCCCGTAGCGGGAGTATTATAGAGACCCAGTACTTC
few,TRBD2,15,TRBJ2-1,TRBV5-1,CASRSGTSTLNEQFF,TGCGCCAGCAGATCCGGGACTAGTACTCTTAATGAGCAGTTCTTC
few,NA,14,TRBJ2-5,TRBV7-6,CASSFRQPAETQYF,TGTGCCAGCAGCTTCCGCCAGCCAGCGGAGACCCAGTACTTC
NA,NA,13,TRBJ1-2,TRBV29-1,CSVAGAVNYGYTF,TGCAGCGTTGCAGGGGCCGTTAACTATGGCTACACCTTC
NA,NA,14,TRBJ1-5,TRBV6-5,CASSPRGGNQPQHF,TGTGCCAGCAGTCCTCGAGGGGGCAATCAGCCCCAGCATTTT
once,NA,15,TRBJ2-2,TRBV4-2,CASSQVPPNTGELFF,TGTGCCAGCAGCCAAGTCCCCCCGAACACCGGGGAGCTGTTTTTT
few,TRBD1,15,TRBJ1-2,TRBV4-3,CASSTYLTGGQGYTF,TGCGCCAGCAGCACTTACTTGACAGGGGGCCAAGGCTACACCTTC
NA,NA,18,TRBJ2-7,TRBV4-1,CASSQDLQGWSLVYEQYF,TGCGCCAGCAGCCAAGATTTACAGGGTTGGTCCCTTGTTTACGAGCAGTACTTC
NA,NA,18,TRBJ1-1,TRBV27,CASSKHRGTTRLNTEAFF,TGTGCCAGCAGCAAACACCGTGGGACGACTCGTTTGAACACTGAAGCTTTCTTT
once,NA,13,TRBJ2-7,TRBV10-3,CAISALYSYEQYF,TGTGCCATCAGCGCCCTCTACTCCTACGAGCAGTACTTC
NA,TRBD1,14,TRBJ2-2,TRBV6-1,CASSERQGAGELFF,TGTGCCAGCAGTGAAAGACAGGGGGCCGGGGAGCTGTTTTTT
few,NA,14,TRBJ1-5,TRBV10-3,CAISEGQTLGPQHF,TGTGCCATCAGTGAAGGACAGACGCTGGGGCCCCAGCATTTT
NA,NA,15,TRBJ2-7,TRBV15,CATSVPGVHSYEQYF,TGTGCCACCAGCGTACCAGGCGTTCACTCCTACGAGCAGTACTTC
NA,NA,13,TRBJ1-3,TRBV28,CASSSGAGNTIYF,TGTGCCAGCAGCTCTGGTGCTGGAAACACCATATATTTT
NA,NA,15,TRBJ1-5,TRBV6-1,CASSEPRYSNQPQHF,TGTGCCAGCAGTGAACCGCGGTATAGCAATCAGCCCCAGCATTTT
NA,TRBD1,15,TRBJ1-2,TRBV11-2,CASSNPDRGQFGYTF,TGTGCCAGCAGTAACCCGGACAGGGGACAGTTTGGCTACACCTTC
NA,NA,15,TRBJ2-1,TRBV9,CASSVAGLPYNEQFF,TGTGCCAGCAGCGTAGCGGGACTTCCCTACAATGAGCAGTTCTTC
NA,TRBD1,15,TRBJ1-4,TRBV30,CAWTISGTANEKLFF,TGTGCCTGGACTATTTCCGGGACAGCTAATGAAAAACTGTTTTTT
few,NA,16,TRBJ2-3,TRBV9,CASSPSHRWYTDTQYF,TGTGCCAGCAGCCCAAGTCATAGGTGGTACACAGATACGCAGTATTTT
NA,TRBD1,15,TRBJ1-1,TRBV5-1,CASTKYGQGDTEAFF,TGCGCCAGCACAAAATATGGACAGGGAGACACTGAAGCTTTCTTT
few,TRBD2,15,TRBJ2-1,TRBV11-2,CASRFSGSSYNEQFF,TGTGCCAGCAGGTTCAGCGGGAGTTCCTACAATGAGCAGTTCTTC
once,NA,13,TRBJ1-2,TRBV2,CASSSGYGGGYTF,TGTGCCAGCAGTTCAGGGTATGGTGGCGGCTACACCTTC
NA,TRBD2,16,TRBJ2-2,TRBV5-1,CASSFLASGNTGELFF,TGCGCCAGCAGCTTCTTGGCTAGCGGAAACACCGGGGAGCTGTTTTTT
NA,TRBD1,14,TRBJ1-1,TRBV15,CATSGQGDNTEAFF,TGTGCCACCAGCGGGCAGGGGGACAACACTGAAGCTTTCTTT
NA,NA,15,TRBJ2-1,TRBV19,CASSRNTGSYNEQFF,TGTGCCAGTAGTAGAAATACAGGCTCCTACAATGAGCAGTTCTTC